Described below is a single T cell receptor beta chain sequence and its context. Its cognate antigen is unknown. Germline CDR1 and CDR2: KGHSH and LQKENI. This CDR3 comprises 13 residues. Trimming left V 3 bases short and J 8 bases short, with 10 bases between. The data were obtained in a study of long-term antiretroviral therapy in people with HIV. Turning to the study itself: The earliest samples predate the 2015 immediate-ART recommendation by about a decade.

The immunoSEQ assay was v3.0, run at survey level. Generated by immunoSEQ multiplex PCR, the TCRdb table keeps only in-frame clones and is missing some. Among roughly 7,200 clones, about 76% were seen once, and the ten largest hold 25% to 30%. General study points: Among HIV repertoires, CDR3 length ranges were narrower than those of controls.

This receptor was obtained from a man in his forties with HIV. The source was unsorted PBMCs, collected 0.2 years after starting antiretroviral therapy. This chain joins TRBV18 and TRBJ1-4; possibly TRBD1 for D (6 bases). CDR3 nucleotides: TGTGCCAGCTCACCCGGACAGACCGAAAAACTGTTTTTT. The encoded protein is CASSPGQTEKLFF.